This T cell receptor (beta chain) was found in a study of cytomegalovirus exposure and HLA in healthy donors. Looking at the study overall: The same platform was used for the 100 to 150 validation repertoires and the roughly 730 first-cohort repertoires, a later analysis reported.

Study-level points and caveats: Most TCRs appeared rarely, but some public TCRs recurred in many donors. In a later analysis, first-cohort TCR clusters were found to tend to co-occur in the 120 validation repertoires.

A note on this clone: What it binds is not known.

Trimming pared 3 bases from V and 4 bases from J, leaving 10 bases between. The CDR3 has 13 amino acids. Per the germline V gene, CDR1 is MNHEY and CDR2 is SMNVEV (reference sequence). Assay used: immunoSEQ multiplex PCR; TCRdb lists only in-frame clones, some missing. The sample shows 180,000 or so clones, about 89% of them seen only once. The sequencing sample was made of PBMCs. This TCR came from a man younger than 40 in good health and CMV-seropositive. The chain links TRBV27 to TRBJ2-7; weak D call: TRBD2 (5 bases). The CDR3 reads CASSLGSFYEQYF. DNA of the CDR3: TGTGCCAGCAGTTTGGGGAGTTTTTACGAGCAGTACTTC.